This T cell receptor (beta chain) was recovered during a study of blood T cells in healthy people across ages. Primed by a sample-barcoded 5' primer and a J-beta primer mix, a second PCR proceeded for 7 to 11 cycles. Via MiXCR, TCRdb re-called the 5' RACE reads, giving one row per CDR3 protein. This sample has some 1.5 million distinct CDR3 sequences, with 28% found just once. The V end lost 5 bases, the J end lost 0 bases, and 11 bases lay between the germline ends. The CDR3 covers 16 residues. Germline V lookup: CDR1 LGHDT, CDR2 YNNKEL (reference sequence). Researchers report isolating at least 6 million PBMCs per sample. At least ten counts were recorded for this clonotype.

Sequenced sample: blood. V is TRBV3-1 and J is TRBJ2-6; D possibly corresponds to TRBD2 (5 bases). This sequence was found in a woman younger than 45 in good health. DNA for the CDR3: TGTGCCAGCAGCGCCCGACGGGGCTCTGGGGCCAACGTCCTGACTTTC. It is translated as CASSARRGSGANVLTF.